Described below is a single T cell receptor (beta chain) sequence and its context. Its antigen is as yet unknown. The V gene's germline CDR1 is MNHNS and CDR2 SASEGT. After removal of 4 bases from V and 1 base from J, the junction contained 8 bases not matched to a gene. The CDR3 is made up of 16 amino acids. Profiled with immunoSEQ multiplex PCR; TCRdb holds only in-frame clones, not every one. The sample lists approximately 78,000 clones; 75% to 85% were seen once. The sample comes from a study of vaccination effects on CD4 cells after COVID-19. Study-wide results and caveats: Vaccine-induced clones in healthy vaccinees cross-reacted with common cold coronaviruses in only 1 of 255 cases. Vaccine- and infection-induced clones showed marked clonal contraction late following vaccination. The study enrolled few convalescent patients and sampled no early post-infection timepoints.

Ahead of sequencing, the ViraFEST assay grew antigen-specific CD4+ T cells using viral peptide pools. Cells that had been cultured for approximately eleven days were the source of isolated CD4+ T cells. Each person got two doses of an mRNA SARS-CoV-2 vaccine, BNT162b2 or mRNA-1273. Fresh IL-2-containing medium replaced half the medium on days 3 and 7. The starting material was CD4+ T cells from PBMCs cultured with HCoV-229E spike peptides, obtained after COVID-19 vaccination. This sequence joins TRBV6-1 and TRBJ2-3, with TRBD1 matching 7 bases. The sequence was collected from a human donor who received a COVID-19 vaccine. The CDR3 sequence: CASSVQGFGGTDTQYF. CDR3 DNA sequence: TGTGCCAGCAGTGTACAGGGGTTCGGAGGCACAGATACGCAGTATTTT.